The 18 T cell receptor beta chains reported below all come from one sample, sequenced in a study of follicular helper T cells after annual influenza vaccination. Sample time point: 2014-2015 season, pre-vaccination. Only in-frame clones appear in the TCRdb table, and some are missing; sequencing was by immunoSEQ multiplex PCR. The data contain about 11,000 clones, 81% of them singletons. The sequenced sample was CXCR5- memory CD4+ T cells sorted from blood, obtained on the day of influenza vaccination. These receptors all come from an adult who received the influenza vaccine.

This sequence joins TRBV7-3 and TRBJ2-1; 10 bases match TRBD2. The junction had 8 bases not matched to a gene; V was cut back by 5 bases and J by 7 bases. The germline V gene has CDR1 SGHTA and CDR2 FQGTGA. This CDR3 spans 15 amino acids. CDR3 bases: TGTGCCAGCAGCAAGAGCGGGGGGGCCGGAAATGAGCAGTTCTTC. Its translation is CASSKSGGAGNEQFF. Filled out from reference TRBV7-3 and TRBJ2-1, the complete variable domain reads GAGVSQTPSNKVTEKGKYVELRCDPISGHTALYWYRQSLGQGPEFLIYFQGTGAADDSGLPNDRFFAVRPEGSVSTLKIQRTERGDSAVYLCASSKSGGAGNEQFFGPGTRLTVL.

The J gene is TRBJ1-1, the V gene TRBV18; 8 bases are shared with TRBD1. Germline-derived CDR1 and CDR2 are KGHSH and LQKENI. The CDR3 extends over 13 amino acids. The ends lost 3 bases at V and 11 bases at J; junction bases unmatched: 8. The CDR3 nucleotides are TGTGCCAGCTCACCTTTACTATCAGGGGGCGCTTTCTTT. It is translated as CASSPLLSGGAFF.

CDR3 DNA: TGCGCCAGCTACTCGGACGACGGGGAAAAACTGTTTTTT. It specifies CASYSDDGEKLFF. The chain is built from TRBV5-1 and TRBJ1-4; D not certain. This CDR3 has 13 amino acids. Trimming took 7 bases from V and 8 from J, leaving 15 bases between them. CDR1 and CDR2 from the germline V gene are SGHRS and YFSETQ.

The chain is built from TRBV4-1 and TRBJ2-5, with D uncertain. Per the germline V gene, CDR1 is MGHRA and CDR2 is YSYEKL. The V and J ends lost 1 base and 1 base respectively, with 7 bases between them. CDR3 length: 14 amino acids. CDR3 coding DNA: TGCGCCAGCAGCCAAGTGTGGGGCCAAGAGACCCAGTACTTC. This encodes CASSQVWGQETQYF.

This chain joins TRBV7-2 and TRBJ1-6; a possible D gene is TRBD1 (5 bases). Trimming removed 9 bases from V and 6 bases from J, with 18 bases in between. From germline, CDR1 is SGHTA and CDR2 FQGNSA. There are 15 residues in the CDR3. The CDR3 DNA reads TGTGCCAGTAAGCCGAGGGAGGGGTCTAATTCACCCCTCCACTTT. Translation: CASKPREGSNSPLHF.

This clone was seen once. This chain joins TRBV9 and TRBJ1-4, with D tentatively TRBD1 (5 bases). CDR1 and CDR2 (germline): SGDLS, YYNGEE. Trimming took off 2 bases at V and 2 bases at J, with 13 bases between the two ends. The CDR3 extends over 16 amino acids. The CDR3 nucleotides are TGTGCCAGCAGCGTCGGGACCTCAGGTACTAATGAAAAACTGTTTTTT. The encoded protein is CASSVGTSGTNEKLFF.

The chain employs TRBV28 and TRBJ1-1; 8 bases are a match to TRBD1. CDR1 and CDR2 from the germline V gene are MDHEN and SYDVKM. J gave up 5 bases and V 4 bases, and 9 bases lay outside the gene matches. The CDR3 sequence is 15 residues long. This CDR3 reads CASSSPQGARTEAFF. CDR3 coding DNA: TGTGCCAGCAGTTCCCCCCAGGGGGCGCGTACTGAAGCTTTCTTT.

The V gene is TRBV7-3, the J gene TRBJ2-3; 9 nucleotides align to TRBD2. With V trimmed by 4 bases and J by 4 bases, 6 bases remained unmatched. This CDR3 has 15 residues. Germline V gene sequence: CDR1 SGHTA, CDR2 FQGTGA. The CDR3 here is CASSWRGGKADTQYF. The CDR3 region has the DNA TGTGCCAGCAGCTGGCGGGGGGGCAAGGCAGATACGCAGTATTTT.

The chain recombines TRBV30 with TRBJ1-3, with D possibly being TRBD1 (5 bases). This CDR3 is 13 amino acids long. CDR1 is GTSNPN and CDR2 is SVGIG in the germline V gene (reference sequence). V gave up 2 bases and J gave up 8 bases, with 13 bases separating them. CDR3 in amino acids: CAWSSGGIDTIYF. CDR3 bases: TGTGCCTGGAGTAGCGGGGGTATAGACACCATATATTTT.

This clone was detected only once. CDR3 protein: CASSSGLAGGPYEQYF. CDR3 sequence (DNA): TGTGCCAGCAGTTCCGGACTAGCGGGAGGGCCGTACGAGCAGTACTTC. The gene calls are TRBV6-5 and TRBJ2-7; 15 bases agree with TRBD2. The CDR3 consists of 16 residues. V was clipped by 4 bases and J by 4 bases; unmatched bases: 5. Germline loops: CDR1 MNHEY, CDR2 SVGAGI.

This clone was recorded once. The chain links TRBV18 to TRBJ2-1; D gene uncertain. The CDR3 runs 11 residues. Germline V gene data show CDR1 as KGHSH and CDR2 as LQKENI. The V end was cut by 5 bases, the J end by 8 bases, with 7 bases between. The CDR3 nucleotides are TGTGCCAGCTCAGCACGGGATGAGCAGTTCTTC. Encoded protein: CASSARDEQFF.

This clone was picked up a small number of times. J is TRBJ1-2 and V is TRBV6-1, with D hard to call. The V end lost 1 base, the J end lost 1 base, and 4 bases lay between the germline ends. CDR3 length: 13 residues. Per the germline V gene, CDR1 is MNHNS and CDR2 is SASEGT. In DNA form, the CDR3 reads TGTGCCAGCAGTGAAGTCAGTAACTATGGCTACACCTTC. This gives the protein CASSEVSNYGYTF.

DNA for the CDR3: TGTGCCAGCAGTTCCCCCGGGACAGGGCTTTCACCCCTCCACTTT. Its translation is CASSSPGTGLSPLHF. The rearrangement joins TRBV28 to TRBJ1-6; 9 nucleotides agree with TRBD1. V lost 4 bases and J lost 9; bases outside the gene matches: 7. Germline V gene data show CDR1 as MDHEN and CDR2 as SYDVKM. The CDR3 contains 15 residues.

The J gene is TRBJ1-4, the V gene TRBV18; D is unresolved. The CDR3 totals 15 residues. With 6 bases removed from V and 1 base from J, the gap between germline ends came to 12 bases. CDR1 is KGHSH, CDR2 LQKENI, per germline. Here the CDR3 DNA reads TGTGCCAGCTCCCTCTCCCAAGGAACTAATGAAAAACTGTTTTTT. This sequence encodes CASSLSQGTNEKLFF.

This clone was observed a few times. The chain has TRBV7-2 and TRBJ1-5, with D hard to call. V shed 4 bases and J shed 0 bases, with 10 bases lying between them. Germline loops: CDR1 SGHTA, CDR2 FQGNSA. The CDR3 is made up of 15 amino acids. CDR3 sequence: CASSSPGNSNQPQHF. The CDR3 nucleotides are TGTGCCAGCAGCTCCCCTGGGAATAGCAATCAGCCCCAGCATTTT.

The J gene is TRBJ2-7, the V gene TRBV2, with D perhaps TRBD1 or TRBD2 (7 bases each). CDR1 and CDR2 (germline): SNHLY, FYNNEI. V gave up 6 bases and J gave up 5 bases, with 14 bases separating them. The CDR3 spans 13 residues. The CDR3 spells CASRGTAGNEQYF. CDR3 nucleotides: TGTGCCAGCAGGGGGACAGCGGGGAACGAGCAGTACTTC.

The chain uses TRBV6-5 and TRBJ2-1, with D maybe TRBD1 (6 bases). V lost 5 bases to trimming and J lost 9 bases, with 17 bases between them. Per the germline V gene, CDR1 is MNHEY and CDR2 is SVGAGI. This CDR3 is 14 amino acids long. The CDR3 is CASSNYGPRGEQFF. CDR3 nucleotide sequence: TGTGCCAGCAGTAACTACGGGCCCAGGGGTGAGCAGTTCTTC.

The rearrangement uses TRBV6-1 and TRBJ1-5, with TRBD1 matching over 7 bases. The CDR3 covers 15 residues. Unmatched junction bases numbered 13, after V lost 11 bases and J lost 3 bases. CDR1 and CDR2 (germline): MNHNS, SASEGT. In DNA form, the CDR3 reads TGTGCCGTCCGAGGGGCGGGACAGTTCAATCAGCCCCAGCATTTT. Amino acids: CAVRGAGQFNQPQHF.